The source of this T cell receptor beta chain is a study of blood T cell repertoires in COVID-19. Study details: From T cells, B-cell-depleted T cells, or PBMCs came the material, which was cDNA or gDNA.

Produced via immunoSEQ multiplex PCR; TCRdb's table is partial and in-frame only. The sample carries just under 350,000 clones, around four fifths recorded once. Material for sequencing was peripheral blood. The receptor comes from a man aged 25 to 40 with active or convalescent COVID-19.

The CDR3: CASSPDPAGVDSGNTIYF. CDR3 sequence (DNA): TGTGCCAGCTCACCAGATCCGGCGGGGGTGGACTCTGGAAACACCATATATTTT. V gene TRBV18 combines with J gene TRBJ1-3, with D perhaps TRBD1 (5 bases). This CDR3 spans 18 amino acids. Germline V gene data show CDR1 as KGHSH and CDR2 as LQKENI. Deletions cut 2 bases from V and 0 bases from J, with 17 bases between.